This TCR beta chain was identified during a study of identical twins. Whole-study findings and limits: Surplus twin overlap in beta out-of-frame sequences was less pronounced.

A universal primer site was added by template switching, and unique molecular identifiers were carried by the cDNA. One entry per CDR3 protein results from TCRdb running MiXCR on the 5' RACE reads. In the table there are roughly 240,000 distinct CDR3 sequences, around 7% of which are singletons. The sample holds many counts of this clonotype. Its antigen remains unidentified. V lost 6 bases, J lost 11 bases, and 13 bases lay in between. This CDR3 contains 11 residues. A further study also used this sample, focusing on yellow fever vaccine responses in identical twins. According to that study: Twins reportedly showed a vaccine T cell response that seemed partly convergent and partly personalized.

The TCR originated in a woman aged 18-29 years in good health. The chain has TRBV12-3 or TRBV12-4 and TRBJ1-1; maybe TRBD1 (5 bases). What was sequenced was memory (CD45RO+) T cells sorted from blood. This CDR3 reads CASSQGLIAFF. The CDR3 DNA reads TGTGCCAGCAGCCAGGGACTGATTGCTTTCTTT.